Listed below are T cell receptor beta chains from one sample, sequenced in a study of T cell responses to AZD1222 COVID-19 vaccine. The data were produced by immunoSEQ multiplex PCR, yet TCRdb's version contains in-frame clones alone and is incomplete. The data show approximately 130,000 clones, with around 84% seen just once and about 25% held by the top ten. The sample consisted of peripheral blood, taken 28 days after the second AZD1222 dose. Receptors were obtained from an adult who received the AZD1222 COVID-19 vaccine. Both conserved end residues are part of each CDR3. The D gene is left open where the match is weak. Not every row has a clone size; where given, it reads once, few, many or a size class.

D	size	V	J	DNA	CDR3
NA	few	TRBV7-9	TRBJ2-5	TGTGCCAGCAGCCGAAGGACAGATCAAGAGACCCAGTACTTC	CASSRRTDQETQYF
NA	NA	TRBV19	TRBJ1-5	TGTGCCAGTACGGCGTATAGCAATCAGCCCCAGCATTTT	CASTAYSNQPQHF
NA	NA	TRBV14	TRBJ1-2	TGTGCCAGCAGCCCATTCAGGGGAGTCCCGAGGACCTTC	CASSPFRGVPRTF
NA	NA	TRBV7-3	TRBJ2-2	TGTGCCAGCAGCTTATTTGCCCCCGGGGAGCTGTTTTTT	CASSLFAPGELFF
NA	NA	TRBV10-1	TRBJ2-5	TGCGCCAGCAGTGACGGTACGGGGCAAGAGACCCAGTACTTC	CASSDGTGQETQYF
TRBD1	NA	TRBV4-1	TRBJ2-3	TGCGCCAGCAGCTGGGGACAGGCGGAAGATACGCAGTATTTT	CASSWGQAEDTQYF
TRBD2	NA	TRBV5-1	TRBJ2-1	TGCGCCAGCAGCCCAGGACTAGCGTCTTCGATCCAGTTCTTC	CASSPGLASSIQFF
TRBD1	NA	TRBV5-8	TRBJ1-4	TGTGCCAGCAGCTTATCTCTCGGGACAGGGACTAATGAAAAACTGTTTTTT	CASSLSLGTGTNEKLFF
NA	NA	TRBV28	TRBJ1-1	TGTGCCAGCAGTTTCGTGGAAGGGCCTGAAGCTTTCTTT	CASSFVEGPEAFF
NA	NA	TRBV30	TRBJ1-2	TGTGCCTGGAAACACTCTGGGGCCGTGGGCTACACCTTC	CAWKHSGAVGYTF
NA	NA	TRBV11-3	TRBJ1-1	TGTGCCAGCAGCTTAGACGGCACTGAAGCTTTCTTT	CASSLDGTEAFF
TRBD1	few	TRBV30	TRBJ1-1	TGTGCCTGGAACCGGGACAGGGGAAACACTGAAGCTTTCTTT	CAWNRDRGNTEAFF